What follows is one TCR beta chain and its context. Its specificity is unknown. It was RNA transcripts that yielded the amplified TCR beta CDR3 regions. Initially, a first-round RT-PCR of the TCR CDR3 employed the HTBI primer set. TCRdb redid the calling of the multiplex PCR reads with MiXCR, one entry per CDR3 protein. The sample has 480,000 or so distinct CDR3 sequences; over 45% are singletons. Exclusion of a patient resulted from uncontrolled infection, other autoimmune disease, pregnancy or lactation. These data come from a study of T cells in Graves' hyperthyroidism and ophthalmopathy. Study-wide findings and caveats: Appearing also in blood were most of the thyroid clonotypes expanded above 0.001.

CDR1 is SGHAT and CDR2 is FQNNGV in the germline V gene. V lost 5 bases and J 7 bases, leaving 26 bases between the germline ends. CDR3 size: 17 residues. Sequenced input: peripheral blood or thyroid tissue (not recorded which). This clonotype was obtained from an adult woman with Graves' disease, either hyperthyroidism or ophthalmopathy (not recorded which). The chain links TRBV11-2 to TRBJ2-5; TRBD2 might be the D (6 bases). CDR3 protein: CASSGATSGFGGVTQYF. The CDR3 nucleotides are TGTGCCAGCAGCGGCGCCACGAGCGGGTTCGGAGGGGTGACCCAGTACTTC.